Shown below are 31 T cell receptor beta chains from a single sample sequenced in a study of T cell repertoires in cytomegalovirus infection. MiXCR was run by TCRdb on the reads, yielding one entry per CDR3 protein. Among around 85,000 distinct CDR3 sequences listed, roughly 44% were seen once. The antigens of these receptors remain unknown. This sample comprised CD8+ T cells from cultured PBMCs, obtained from culture after CMV antigen stimulation. The origin of the receptors is a human donor in good health (CMV status not recorded). Some clones in this sample may be carry-over from other donors' samples.

The sample holds a few counts of this clonotype. V is TRBV7-8 and J is TRBJ2-2; 12 bases are shared with TRBD2. V was pared by 1 base and J by 6 bases, with 6 bases of the junction left unmatched. CDR1 and CDR2 (germline): SGHVS, FQNEAQ. The CDR3 runs to 17 residues. The CDR3 here is CASSLELAGGGAGELFF. The CDR3 region has the DNA TGTGCCAGCAGCTTAGAACTAGCGGGAGGTGGGGCCGGGGAGCTGTTTTTT.

V usage is TRBV13 and J usage is TRBJ2-2, with TRBD1 identical over 12 bases. The length of the CDR3 is 15 residues. Germline values: CDR1 PRHDT, CDR2 FYEKMQ (reference sequence). V shed 5 bases and J 7 bases; nucleotides not matched to a gene: 5. The CDR3 loop reads CASSRGTGGHGELFF. Here the CDR3 DNA reads TGTGCCAGCAGCCGTGGGACAGGGGGCCACGGGGAGCTGTTTTTT.

V gene TRBV2 combines with J gene TRBJ2-2, with a weak D call TRBD2 (6 bases). Trimming shortened V by 10 bases and J by 2 bases, and 20 bases separated the two germline ends. Germline V lookup: CDR1 SNHLY, CDR2 FYNNEI. The CDR3 consists of 16 residues. CDR3: CAIVEGDSENTGELFF. DNA of the CDR3: TGTGCCATTGTGGAGGGAGACTCAGAAAACACCGGGGAGCTGTTTTTT.

The J gene is TRBJ2-1, the V gene TRBV7-3; D gene ambiguous. V was shortened by 5 bases and J by 7 bases, with 12 bases between the two germline ends. The CDR3 has 13 amino acids. Germline CDR1 reads SGHTA; CDR2 reads FQGTGA. The CDR3 spells CASSAPGCNEQFF. The CDR3 DNA reads as TGTGCCAGCAGCGCACCGGGTTGTAATGAGCAGTTCTTC.

The chain has TRBV4-2 and TRBJ1-2, with D possibly TRBD1 on 5 matching bases. V lost 0 bases and J 5 bases, leaving 16 bases between the germline ends. The CDR3 has 16 residues. From germline, CDR1 is LGHNA and CDR2 YNFKEQ. The CDR3 here is CASSQDLEEGAYGYTF. In DNA form, the CDR3 reads TGTGCCAGCAGCCAAGATCTCGAGGAAGGGGCATATGGCTACACCTTC.

This clonotype came up a few times. The V and J genes are TRBV27 and TRBJ1-1; D unresolved. The germline gives CDR1 MNHEY, CDR2 SMNVEV (reference sequence). The CDR3 is 15 amino acids. Trimming pared 5 bases from V and 2 bases from J, leaving 15 bases between. CDR3 sequence (DNA): TGTGCCAGCAGTGAGCACAGAAAAGGAAACACTGAAGCTTTCTTT. This sequence encodes CASSEHRKGNTEAFF.

The chain is built from TRBV25-1 and TRBJ1-3, with D unclear. CDR3 length equals 11 residues. The V gene's germline CDR1 is MGHDK and CDR2 SYGVNS. V lost 10 bases to trimming and J lost 2 bases, with 6 bases between them. CDR3 in DNA: TGTGCCACCGGGCCTGGAAACACCATATATTTT. This sequence encodes CATGPGNTIYF.

The chain links TRBV9 to TRBJ2-7, with D hard to call. The CDR3 runs to 15 residues. V lost 4 bases and J lost 2, with 16 bases in between. Germline CDR1 and CDR2: SGDLS and YYNGEE. The CDR3 reads CASSPPSGRTYEQYF. The CDR3 DNA reads as TGTGCCAGCAGCCCCCCGAGTGGCAGGACCTACGAGCAGTACTTC.

The rearrangement uses TRBV6-5 and TRBJ2-7; tentative D call: TRBD2 (6 bases). Germline CDR1 MNHEY, CDR2 SVGAGI. The CDR3 length is 14 residues. The ends were cut back, 10 bases at V and 4 bases at J, with 20 bases in the middle. The CDR3 DNA reads as TGTGCCACCACCTCCGGGACTGCGTTTTACGAGCAGTACTTC. Amino acids: CATTSGTAFYEQYF.

The chain employs TRBV12-3 or TRBV12-4 and TRBJ2-7; 7 bases line up with TRBD2. J lost 0 bases, V lost 11 bases, and 16 bases had no gene match. CDR3 length equals 16 residues. CDR3 coding DNA: TGTGCCGGGGGGGAACTGACAGCGGCTTTCTCCTACGAGCAGTACTTC. Amino acids: CAGGELTAAFSYEQYF.

This clonotype turned up a few times. The chain uses TRBV28 and TRBJ2-3; 11 bases map to TRBD2. The CDR3 sequence is 16 residues long. J was trimmed by 2 bases and V by 4 bases; bases with no gene match: 5. Germline lookup yields CDR1 MDHEN and CDR2 SYDVKM. CDR3 sequence (DNA): TGTGCCAGCAGTTCAAGACTAGCGGGGTACACAGATACGCAGTATTTT. This sequence encodes CASSSRLAGYTDTQYF. Looking up the rest from reference TRBV28 and TRBJ2-3 gives the full variable domain: DVKVTQSSRYLVKRTGEKVFLECVQDMDHENMFWYRQDPGLGLRLIYFSYDVKMKEKGDIPEGYSVSREKKERFSLILESASTNQTSMYLCASSSRLAGYTDTQYFGPGTRLTVL.

J is TRBJ1-1 and V is TRBV7-6, with D uncertain. Germline-derived CDR1 and CDR2 are SGHVS and FNYEAQ. The CDR3 length is 13 residues. The V and J ends lost 8 bases and 0 bases respectively, with 10 bases between them. In DNA form, the CDR3 reads TGTGCCAGCGTAGGTGGAGTGAACACTGAAGCTTTCTTT. This codes for CASVGGVNTEAFF.

This clonotype was seen once. The rearrangement uses TRBV27 and TRBJ2-7; D is perhaps TRBD2 (6 bases). CDR1 is MNHEY and CDR2 is SMNVEV in the germline V gene (reference sequence). This CDR3 has 14 amino acids. V was cut by 5 bases and J by 3 bases, with 14 bases left in between. This CDR3 reads CASSPGGAIYEQYF. CDR3 bases: TGTGCCAGCAGTCCCGGAGGGGCTATCTACGAGCAGTACTTC.

V usage is TRBV7-9 and J usage is TRBJ1-1; D not certain. Trimming cost V 1 base and J 7 bases, with 10 bases left between them. Germline V CDR1 and CDR2: SEHNR, FQNEAQ (reference sequence). CDR3 length equals 13 residues. The CDR3 loop is CASSLVKLREAFF. The CDR3 bases are TGTGCCAGCAGCTTAGTCAAGTTGCGTGAAGCTTTCTTT.

This sequence joins TRBV7-8 and TRBJ1-1; 7 positions agree with TRBD1. The V and J ends lost 5 bases and 1 base, in that order; junction bases with no gene match: 13. Germline assignment: CDR1 SGHVS and CDR2 FQNEAQ. The CDR3 consists of 17 residues. The DNA of the CDR3 is TGTGCCAGCAGCACACCGGACAGGACCGCCGGGAACACTGAAGCTTTCTTT. Translated: CASSTPDRTAGNTEAFF.

The chain has TRBV10-3 and TRBJ1-1, with 7 bases aligning to TRBD1. Germline CDR1 ENHRY, CDR2 SYGVKD. V was clipped by 0 bases and J by 0 bases; unmatched bases: 4. The CDR3 is 16 amino acids. CDR3 nucleotide sequence: TGTGCCATCAGTGAGTCGACAGGGCCTATGAACACTGAAGCTTTCTTT. Its protein product is CAISESTGPMNTEAFF.

This sequence joins TRBV11-2 and TRBJ2-3, with D possibly TRBD2 on 6 matching bases. Germline V gene lookup returns CDR1 SGHAT and CDR2 FQNNGV. V was cut by 1 base and J by 1 base, with 9 bases left in between. CDR3 length: 15 residues. The DNA for the CDR3 is TGTGCCAGCAGCTTAGGCGGGATAGGCACAGATACGCAGTATTTT. Its translation: CASSLGGIGTDTQYF.

This clonotype was counted between two and nine times. V is TRBV15 and J is TRBJ2-3, with D possibly called TRBD1 or TRBD2 (5 bases each). V was cut by 0 bases and J by 0 bases, with 16 bases left in between. This CDR3 contains 18 residues. From germline, CDR1 is LNHNV and CDR2 YYDKDF (reference sequence). CDR3 sequence (DNA): TGTGCCACCAGCAGAGATCCGGGGCAGGAACATAGCACAGATACGCAGTATTTT. This translates into CATSRDPGQEHSTDTQYF.

The chain links TRBV19 to TRBJ1-1; tentative D call: TRBD1 (5 bases). Per germline, CDR1 LNHDA and CDR2 SQIVND (reference sequence). The CDR3 is 14 amino acids. Trimming cost V 5 bases and J 3 bases, with 13 bases left between them. This chain's CDR3 is CASSEYTGYTEAFF. The CDR3 DNA is TGTGCCAGTAGTGAATACACAGGATACACTGAAGCTTTCTTT.

The chain carries TRBV27 and TRBJ1-5, with D possibly matching TRBD1 (5 bases). CDR1 and CDR2 (germline): MNHEY, SMNVEV (reference sequence). The CDR3 extends over 14 amino acids. V lost 5 bases and J lost 7, with 15 bases in between. DNA for the CDR3: TGTGCCAGCAGTAATAGGGGTGAGCGGCAGCCCCAGCATTTT. Translation: CASSNRGERQPQHF.

This chain connects TRBV25-1 to TRBJ2-2; D is possibly TRBD2 (5 bases). The V end was cut by 1 base, the J end by 5 bases, with 11 bases between. Per the germline V gene, CDR1 is MGHDK and CDR2 is SYGVNS. The CDR3 spans 15 residues. CDR3 in amino acids: CASSESSSRTGELFF. In DNA, the CDR3 is TGTGCCAGCAGTGAATCTAGCAGTAGGACCGGGGAGCTGTTTTTT.

This rearrangement joins TRBV28 to TRBJ2-2; unclear D gene. CDR3 size: 13 residues. Trimming took off 4 bases at V and 2 bases at J, with 5 bases between the two ends. Germline CDR1 and CDR2: MDHEN and SYDVKM. CDR3 loop: CASSSENTGELFF. CDR3 DNA sequence: TGTGCCAGCAGTTCGGAAAACACCGGGGAGCTGTTTTTT.

This clonotype was seen a few times. V is TRBV12-3 or TRBV12-4 and J is TRBJ2-1; D may match TRBD1 or TRBD2 (5 bases each). This CDR3 spans 15 amino acids. With 7 bases removed from V and 3 bases from J, the gap between germline ends came to 16 bases. CDR3 sequence (DNA): TGTGCCAGCACCCCGACAGAGGGCTACTACAATGAGCAGTTCTTC. Its protein product is CASTPTEGYYNEQFF.

This clonotype has just one count. This sequence joins TRBV12-3 or TRBV12-4 and TRBJ2-7; 14 bases map to TRBD2. With V trimmed by 3 bases and J by 3 bases, 4 bases remained unmatched. The CDR3 runs to 16 residues. The CDR3 loop reads CASSFFGLAGGYEQYF. CDR3 coding DNA: TGTGCCAGCAGTTTCTTTGGACTAGCGGGAGGCTACGAGCAGTACTTC.

The rearrangement links TRBV5-5 to TRBJ2-2; TRBD1 is a possible D gene (5 bases). Germline V gives CDR1 SGHKS, CDR2 YYEKEE (reference sequence). V gave up 2 bases and J gave up 6 bases, with 11 bases separating them. The CDR3 sequence is 14 residues long. The CDR3 loop reads CASSFIKTAGELFF. The CDR3 bases are TGTGCCAGCAGCTTTATAAAGACAGCCGGGGAGCTGTTTTTT.

This clonotype was seen a handful of times. V gene TRBV4-1 combines with J gene TRBJ1-5; the D gene is possibly TRBD1 (6 bases). V was trimmed by 2 bases and J by 10 bases, leaving 15 bases between them. The CDR3 extends over 14 amino acids. Germline lookup yields CDR1 MGHRA and CDR2 YSYEKL. The CDR3 coding sequence is TGCGCCAGCAGCCAATTGACAGGCGTATCACCCCAGCATTTT. Translating gives CASSQLTGVSPQHF.

The V call is TRBV27, the J call TRBJ1-2; tentative D call: TRBD1 (5 bases). This CDR3 has 16 residues. Germline V gene lookup returns CDR1 MNHEY and CDR2 SMNVEV (reference sequence). The V and J ends lost 6 bases and 1 base respectively, with 18 bases between them. DNA for the CDR3: TGTGCCAGCAGCCCGTCGGCAGGGCCTTATAACTATGGCTACACCTTC. Translating it yields CASSPSAGPYNYGYTF.

The rearrangement links TRBV18 to TRBJ1-2; 10 nucleotides agree with TRBD1. Germline loops: CDR1 KGHSH, CDR2 LQKENI. The CDR3 is made up of 16 amino acids. Losses at the gene ends were 2 bases for V and 2 bases for J; bases not matched to a gene: 5. CDR3 protein: CASSPGQGVLNYGYTF. CDR3 coding DNA: TGTGCCAGCTCACCAGGACAGGGGGTGTTAAACTATGGCTACACCTTC.

The chain couples TRBV4-1 to TRBJ1-1; no firm D call. The CDR3 covers 15 residues. Deletions cut 3 bases from V and 4 bases from J, with 15 bases between. Germline assignment: CDR1 MGHRA and CDR2 YSYEKL. The CDR3 here is CASSQSPRKGTEAFF. The CDR3 bases are TGCGCCAGCAGCCAGAGCCCCAGGAAAGGCACTGAAGCTTTCTTT.

The gene calls are TRBV6-5 and TRBJ2-7, with 8 bases lining up with TRBD1. The length of the CDR3 is 15 residues. The V segment lost 5 bases and the J segment 1 base; nucleotides outside the gene matches: 7. Germline V gene data show CDR1 as MNHEY and CDR2 as SVGAGI. CDR3 DNA sequence: TGTGCCAGCAGTACCGGGACAGGTCATTCCTACGAGCAGTACTTC. Translated, it gives CASSTGTGHSYEQYF.

This clonotype occurred a few times. The gene calls are TRBV9 and TRBJ2-3, with a possible D match to TRBD2 (5 bases). Between the trimmed V and J ends, which lost 5 bases and 1 base, there was a span of 14 bases. Per germline, CDR1 SGDLS and CDR2 YYNGEE. This CDR3 spans 15 amino acids. In DNA form, the CDR3 reads TGTGCCAGCAGTACAAACTTGGAGGGCACAGATACGCAGTATTTT. Its translation: CASSTNLEGTDTQYF.